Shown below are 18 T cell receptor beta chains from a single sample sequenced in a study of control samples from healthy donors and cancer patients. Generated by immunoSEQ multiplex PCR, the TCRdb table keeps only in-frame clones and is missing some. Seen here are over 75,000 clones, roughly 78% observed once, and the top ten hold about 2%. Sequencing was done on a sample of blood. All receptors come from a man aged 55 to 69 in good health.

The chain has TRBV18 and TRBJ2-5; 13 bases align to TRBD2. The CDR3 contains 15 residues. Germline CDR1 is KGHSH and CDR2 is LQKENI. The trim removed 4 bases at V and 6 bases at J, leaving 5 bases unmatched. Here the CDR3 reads CASSLPGLAGQTQYF. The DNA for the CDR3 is TGTGCCAGCTCACTACCGGGACTAGCGGGACAGACCCAGTACTTC.

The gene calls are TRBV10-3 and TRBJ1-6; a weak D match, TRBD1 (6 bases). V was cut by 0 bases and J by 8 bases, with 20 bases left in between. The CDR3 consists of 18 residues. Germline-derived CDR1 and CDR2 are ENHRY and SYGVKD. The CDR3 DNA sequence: TGTGCCATCAGTGAGTCACGTTGGGGTCAGGGGACTTATTCACCCCTCCACTTT. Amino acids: CAISESRWGQGTYSPLHF.

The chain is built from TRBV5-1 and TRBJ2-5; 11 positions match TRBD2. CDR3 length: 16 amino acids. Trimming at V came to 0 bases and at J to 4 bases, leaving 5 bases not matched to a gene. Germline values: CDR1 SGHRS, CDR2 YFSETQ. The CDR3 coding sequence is TGCGCCAGCAGCTTGGCCTCGACTAGCGGGGCAGAGACCCAGTACTTC. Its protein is CASSLASTSGAETQYF.

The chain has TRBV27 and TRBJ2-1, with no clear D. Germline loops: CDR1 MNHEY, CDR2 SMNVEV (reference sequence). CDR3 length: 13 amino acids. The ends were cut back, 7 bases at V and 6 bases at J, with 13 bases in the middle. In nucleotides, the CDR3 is TGTGCCAGCAACGTCGGCGGAAGCAATGAGCAGTTCTTC. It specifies CASNVGGSNEQFF.

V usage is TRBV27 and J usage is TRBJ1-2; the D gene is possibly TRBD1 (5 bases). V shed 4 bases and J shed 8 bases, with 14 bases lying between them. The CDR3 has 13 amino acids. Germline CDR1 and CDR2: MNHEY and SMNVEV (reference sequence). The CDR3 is CASSSRQSGGYTF. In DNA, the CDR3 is TGTGCCAGCAGTTCCCGACAGTCGGGCGGCTACACCTTC.

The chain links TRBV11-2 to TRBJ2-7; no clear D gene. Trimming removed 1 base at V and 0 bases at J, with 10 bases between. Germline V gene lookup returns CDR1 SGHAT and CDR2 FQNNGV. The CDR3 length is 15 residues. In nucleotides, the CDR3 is TGTGCCAGCAGCTTAGGGGATAGGTCCTCCTACGAGCAGTACTTC. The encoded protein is CASSLGDRSSYEQYF.

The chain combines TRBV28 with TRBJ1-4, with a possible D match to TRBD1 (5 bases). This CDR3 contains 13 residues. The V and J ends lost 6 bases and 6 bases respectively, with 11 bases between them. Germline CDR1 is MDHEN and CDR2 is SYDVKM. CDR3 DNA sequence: TGTGCCAGCAGGTTCCGGGACGATGAAAAACTGTTTTTT. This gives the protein CASRFRDDEKLFF. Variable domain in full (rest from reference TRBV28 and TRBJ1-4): DVKVTQSSRYLVKRTGEKVFLECVQDMDHENMFWYRQDPGLGLRLIYFSYDVKMKEKGDIPEGYSVSREKKERFSLILESASTNQTSMYLCASRFRDDEKLFFGSGTQLSVL.

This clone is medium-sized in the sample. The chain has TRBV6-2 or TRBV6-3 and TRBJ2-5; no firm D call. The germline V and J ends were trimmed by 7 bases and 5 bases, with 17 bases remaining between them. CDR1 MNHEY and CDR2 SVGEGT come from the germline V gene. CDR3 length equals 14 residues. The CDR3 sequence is CASTPTDPQETQYF. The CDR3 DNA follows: TGTGCCAGCACCCCTACGGACCCACAGGAGACCCAGTACTTC.

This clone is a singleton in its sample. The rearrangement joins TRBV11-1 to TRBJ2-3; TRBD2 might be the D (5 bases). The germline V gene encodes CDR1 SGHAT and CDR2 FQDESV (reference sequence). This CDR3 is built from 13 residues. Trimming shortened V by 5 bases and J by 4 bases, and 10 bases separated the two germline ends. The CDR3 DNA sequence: TGTGCCAGCAGCCTCCGGACTGCAGATACGCAGTATTTT. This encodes CASSLRTADTQYF.

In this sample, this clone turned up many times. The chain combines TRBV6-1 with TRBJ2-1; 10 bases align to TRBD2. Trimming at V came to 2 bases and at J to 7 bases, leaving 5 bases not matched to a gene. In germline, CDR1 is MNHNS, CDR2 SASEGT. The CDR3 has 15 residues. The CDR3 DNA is TGTGCCAGCAGTGAACTAGCGGGGGCAGGGAATGAGCAGTTCTTC. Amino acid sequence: CASSELAGAGNEQFF.

Here the CDR3 reads CAYAQGNEKLFF. CDR3 nucleotide sequence: TGTGCTTACGCGCAGGGAAATGAAAAACTGTTTTTT. V gene TRBV30 combines with J gene TRBJ1-4, with TRBD1 as a possible D gene (5 bases). The germline gives CDR1 GTSNPN, CDR2 SVGIG (reference sequence). This CDR3 spans 12 amino acids.

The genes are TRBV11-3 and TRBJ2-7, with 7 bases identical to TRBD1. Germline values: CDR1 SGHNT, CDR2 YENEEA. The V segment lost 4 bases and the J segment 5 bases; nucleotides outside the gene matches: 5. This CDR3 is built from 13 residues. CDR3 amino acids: CASSSSQGDEQYF. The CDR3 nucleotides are TGTGCCAGCAGCTCATCCCAGGGGGACGAGCAGTACTTC.

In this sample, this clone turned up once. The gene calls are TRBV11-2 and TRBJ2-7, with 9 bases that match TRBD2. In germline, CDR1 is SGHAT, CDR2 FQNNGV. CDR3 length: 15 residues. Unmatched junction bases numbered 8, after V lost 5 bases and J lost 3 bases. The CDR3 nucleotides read TGTGCCAGCAGCCCCCGGTCTAGCGGGAACTACGAGCAGTACTTC. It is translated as CASSPRSSGNYEQYF.

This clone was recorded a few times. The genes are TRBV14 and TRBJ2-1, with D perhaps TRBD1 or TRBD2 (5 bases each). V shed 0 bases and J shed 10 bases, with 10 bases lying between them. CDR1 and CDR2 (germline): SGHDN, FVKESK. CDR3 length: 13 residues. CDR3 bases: TGTGCCAGCAGCCAAGACTCGTGGGGGGAGCAGTTCTTC. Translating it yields CASSQDSWGEQFF.

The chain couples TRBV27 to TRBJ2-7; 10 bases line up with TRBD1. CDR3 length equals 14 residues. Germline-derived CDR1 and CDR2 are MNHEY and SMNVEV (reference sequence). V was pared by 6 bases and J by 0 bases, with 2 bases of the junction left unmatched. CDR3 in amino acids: CASRRDRGSYEQYF. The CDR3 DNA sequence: TGTGCCAGCAGACGGGACAGGGGCTCCTACGAGCAGTACTTC.

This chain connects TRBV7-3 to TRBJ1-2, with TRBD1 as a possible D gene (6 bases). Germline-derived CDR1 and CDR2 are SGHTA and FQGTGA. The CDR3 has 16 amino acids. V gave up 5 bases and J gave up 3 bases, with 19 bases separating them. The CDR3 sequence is CASSPDGGRRDYGYTF. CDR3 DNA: TGTGCCAGCAGCCCCGACGGGGGGCGCAGGGACTATGGCTACACCTTC.

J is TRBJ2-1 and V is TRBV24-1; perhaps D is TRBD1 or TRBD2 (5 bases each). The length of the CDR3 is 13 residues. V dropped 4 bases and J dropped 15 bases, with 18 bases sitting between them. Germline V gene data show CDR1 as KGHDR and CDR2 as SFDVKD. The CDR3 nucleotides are TGTGCCACCAGTGAACCCGGGACGCCGAGACTGTTCTTC. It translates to CATSEPGTPRLFF.

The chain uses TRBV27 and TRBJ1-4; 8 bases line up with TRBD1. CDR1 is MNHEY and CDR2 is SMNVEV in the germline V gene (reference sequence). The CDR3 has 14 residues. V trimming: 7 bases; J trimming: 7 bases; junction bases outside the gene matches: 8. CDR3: CASMRTGSGEKLFF. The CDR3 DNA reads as TGTGCCAGCATGAGGACAGGGTCTGGTGAAAAACTGTTTTTT.